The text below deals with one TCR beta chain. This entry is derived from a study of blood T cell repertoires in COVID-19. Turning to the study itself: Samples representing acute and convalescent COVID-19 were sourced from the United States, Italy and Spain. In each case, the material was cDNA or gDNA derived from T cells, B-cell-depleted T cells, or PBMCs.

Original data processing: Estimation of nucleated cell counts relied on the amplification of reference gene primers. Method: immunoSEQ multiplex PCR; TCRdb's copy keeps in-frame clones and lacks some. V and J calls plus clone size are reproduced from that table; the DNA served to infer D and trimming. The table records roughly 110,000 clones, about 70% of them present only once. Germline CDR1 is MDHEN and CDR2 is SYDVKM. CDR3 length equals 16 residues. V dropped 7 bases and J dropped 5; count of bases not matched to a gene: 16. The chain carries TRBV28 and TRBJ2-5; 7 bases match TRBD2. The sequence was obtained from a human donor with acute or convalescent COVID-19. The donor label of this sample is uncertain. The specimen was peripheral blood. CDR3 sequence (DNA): TGTGCCAGCACCCCCTGGGAGGGGCCAAGCAGGGAGACCCAGTACTTC. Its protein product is CASTPWEGPSRETQYF.